Below, 23 T cell receptor beta chains from the same sample are listed, as sequenced in a study of blood T cell repertoires in COVID-19. Data came from immunoSEQ multiplex PCR; TCRdb stores just in-frame clones and leaves some out. In the table there are 200,000 to 250,000 clones, approximately 82% of which are singletons. Sequencing input: peripheral blood. These TCRs come from a man aged 25 to 45 who had recovered from COVID-19.

This chain uses TRBV14 with TRBJ2-1; 8 bases are shared with TRBD1. Germline V lookup: CDR1 SGHDN, CDR2 FVKESK. V trimming: 9 bases; J trimming: 4 bases; junction bases outside the gene matches: 5. The length of the CDR3 is 13 residues. CDR3 nucleotides: TGTGCCAGTAGGACAGGGAGATACAATGAGCAGTTCTTC. Its translation is CASRTGRYNEQFF.

The V gene is TRBV12-3 or TRBV12-4, the J gene TRBJ2-1; D gene unclear. V was cut by 7 bases and J by 6 bases, with 7 bases left in between. This CDR3 has 11 amino acids. The CDR3 bases are TGTGCCAGCACCTCAGTCAATGAGCAGTTCTTC. This sequence encodes CASTSVNEQFF.

The chain links TRBV5-1 to TRBJ2-2; D possibly corresponds to TRBD1 (6 bases). Germline CDR1 is SGHRS and CDR2 is YFSETQ. V was pared by 6 bases and J by 3 bases, with 15 bases between. This CDR3 is 15 amino acids long. The CDR3 protein is CASTHRASDTGELFF. Written as DNA, the CDR3 is TGCGCCAGCACTCACAGGGCCTCAGACACCGGGGAGCTGTTTTTT.

The chain is built from TRBV13 and TRBJ1-1; 7 bases fit TRBD1. Germline CDR1 PRHDT, CDR2 FYEKMQ (reference sequence). V lost 0 bases, J lost 5 bases, and 3 bases stayed unmatched. The CDR3 is made up of 14 amino acids. DNA of the CDR3: TGTGCCAGCAGCTTAGGAGGGGGCAGGACTGAAGCTTTCTTT. The encoded protein is CASSLGGGRTEAFF.

The V gene is TRBV21-1, the J gene TRBJ2-7; the D segment call TRBD1 is taken from the table without a DNA check. TRBV21-1 is designated a pseudogene. This CDR3 has 15 amino acids. The CDR3: CASDNGDTESYEQYF. Written as DNA, the CDR3 is TGTGCCAGCGACAACGGGGACACCGAGTCCTACGAGCAGTACTTC.

The V and J genes are TRBV4-1 and TRBJ1-5; D not certain. This CDR3 contains 14 residues. With 1 base removed from V and 7 bases from J, the gap between germline ends came to 11 bases. CDR1 and CDR2 from the germline V gene are MGHRA and YSYEKL. Here the CDR3 DNA reads TGCGCCAGCAGCCAAGTCCGGGTAGGCCAGCCCCAGCATTTT. Amino acids: CASSQVRVGQPQHF.

The CDR3 nucleotides read TGTGCCTCGAACAGGGGGCACCCCGAAGCTTTCTTT. Amino acids: CASNRGHPEAFF. The chain employs TRBV2 and TRBJ1-1; TRBD1 aligns across 9 bases. Germline V gene data show CDR1 as SNHLY and CDR2 as FYNNEI. The V and J ends lost 11 bases and 8 bases, in that order; junction bases with no gene match: 9. The CDR3 loop spans 12 amino acids.

This chain links TRBV29-1 with TRBJ1-1; D remains ambiguous. In germline, CDR1 is SQVTM, CDR2 ANQGSEA. Trimming pared 7 bases from V and 0 bases from J, leaving 6 bases between. The CDR3 spans 11 residues. CDR3 region: CSGEVNTEAFF. CDR3 DNA: TGCAGCGGGGAGGTGAACACTGAAGCTTTCTTT.

The CDR3 sequence: CASSAGQGNEQYF. DNA of the CDR3: TGTGCCAGCTCGGCGGGACAGGGGAACGAGCAGTACTTC. This sequence joins TRBV18 and TRBJ2-7, with 10 bases aligning to TRBD1. Germline assignment: CDR1 KGHSH and CDR2 LQKENI. The CDR3 contains 13 residues. The V gene end was trimmed by 6 bases and the J gene end by 5 bases; junction bases not matched to a gene: 4.

The chain carries TRBV14 and TRBJ1-2; D unclear. Germline V lookup: CDR1 SGHDN, CDR2 FVKESK. The V end was cut by 1 base, the J end by 5 bases, with 8 bases between. This CDR3 has 13 amino acids. CDR3 sequence: CASSQGTVYGYTF. In DNA form, the CDR3 reads TGTGCCAGCAGCCAAGGTACGGTGTATGGCTACACCTTC. Full variable domain (rest looked up from reference TRBV14 and TRBJ1-2): EAGVTQFPSHSVIEKGQTVTLRCDPISGHDNLYWYRRVMGKEIKFLLHFVKESKQDESGMPNNRFLAERTGGTYSTLKVQPAELEDSGVYFCASSQGTVYGYTFGSGTRLTVV.

The V call is TRBV28, the J call TRBJ2-5, with 12 bases identical to TRBD1. Germline V gene lookup returns CDR1 MDHEN and CDR2 SYDVKM. V shed 6 bases and J 6 bases; nucleotides not matched to a gene: 5. This CDR3 has 14 amino acids. CDR3 region: CASRGTGGAKTQYF. The CDR3 nucleotides are TGTGCCAGCAGGGGGACAGGGGGCGCAAAGACCCAGTACTTC.

The J gene is TRBJ2-5, the V gene TRBV7-3; TRBD1 is a possible D gene (6 bases). The CDR3 loop spans 14 amino acids. Per the germline V gene, CDR1 is SGHTA and CDR2 is FQGTGA. Trimming left V 6 bases short and J 4 bases short, with 15 bases between. The CDR3: CASSPQGFGETQYF. DNA for the CDR3: TGTGCCAGCAGTCCACAGGGCTTCGGAGAGACCCAGTACTTC.

The chain is built from TRBV6-5 and TRBJ2-5; TRBD2 aligns across 14 bases. J lost 5 bases, V lost 5 bases, and 4 bases had no gene match. This CDR3 comprises 15 residues. Germline lookup yields CDR1 MNHEY and CDR2 SVGAGI. CDR3 loop: CASSTGLAGEETQYF. DNA of the CDR3: TGTGCCAGCAGTACGGGACTAGCGGGGGAGGAGACCCAGTACTTC.

Written as DNA, the CDR3 is TGCGCCAGCCGGCGGGGGGAGGGCACAGATACGCAGTATTTT. Its translation: CASRRGEGTDTQYF. The chain has TRBV5-1 and TRBJ2-3; 8 bases line up with TRBD2. The CDR3 totals 14 residues. The junction had 5 bases not matched to a gene; V was cut back by 7 bases and J by 1 base. Germline-derived CDR1 and CDR2 are SGHRS and YFSETQ.

The sample holds a few counts of this clone. This chain connects TRBV27 to TRBJ1-6; a possible D gene is TRBD1 (5 bases). Trimming took off 7 bases at V and 10 bases at J, with 17 bases between the two ends. From germline, CDR1 is MNHEY and CDR2 SMNVEV (reference sequence). This CDR3 is 14 amino acids long. CDR3 nucleotide sequence: TGTGCCAGCACCCATGACAGCCAAACATCACCCCTCCACTTT. Translated, it gives CASTHDSQTSPLHF.

This chain uses TRBV5-4 with TRBJ1-4; unclear D gene. V was shortened by 4 bases and J by 8 bases, with 12 bases between the two germline ends. Germline CDR1 and CDR2: SGHNT and YYREEE (reference sequence). The CDR3 spans 13 residues. CDR3 coding DNA: TGTGCCAGCAGCGAGGCTCCCCAAGAAAAACTGTTTTTT. This translates into CASSEAPQEKLFF.

This chain connects TRBV18 to TRBJ1-2; 7 nucleotides line up with TRBD1. Losses at the gene ends were 2 bases for V and 8 bases for J; bases not matched to a gene: 8. From germline, CDR1 is KGHSH and CDR2 LQKENI. CDR3 length: 14 amino acids. The CDR3 sequence: CASSPNRGSEGYTF. CDR3 in DNA: TGTGCCAGCTCACCAAACAGGGGTTCGGAGGGCTACACCTTC.

The chain recombines TRBV4-1 with TRBJ2-1; TRBD2 aligns across 10 bases. Germline CDR1 MGHRA, CDR2 YSYEKL. After removal of 4 bases from V and 4 bases from J, the junction contained 10 bases not matched to a gene. CDR3 size: 17 residues. CDR3 nucleotide sequence: TGCGCCAGCAGCCGCGGGACTAGCGCAGGTAGGTACAATGAGCAGTTCTTC. It codes for CASSRGTSAGRYNEQFF.

This rearrangement joins TRBV2 to TRBJ1-1, with D perhaps matching TRBD1 (5 bases). Trimming cost V 6 bases and J 3 bases, with 20 bases left between them. Germline V gene data show CDR1 as SNHLY and CDR2 as FYNNEI. This CDR3 is 16 amino acids long. Written as DNA, the CDR3 is TGTGCCAGCAGGTCCGACGTGGGGGGGTTGGACACTGAAGCTTTCTTT. This gives the protein CASRSDVGGLDTEAFF.

The chain has TRBV27 and TRBJ1-2; weak D call: TRBD1 (6 bases). Germline CDR1 and CDR2: MNHEY and SMNVEV (reference sequence). Trimming removed 4 bases at V and 4 bases at J, with 25 bases between. The CDR3 totals 18 residues. The CDR3 protein is CASSYPGQMRGTTYGYTF. The CDR3 nucleotides read TGTGCCAGCAGTTACCCCGGACAGATGAGGGGGACAACCTATGGCTACACCTTC.

This clone was seen only once. The rearrangement joins TRBV5-1 to TRBJ2-7; D may be TRBD1 (6 bases). Trimming pared 2 bases from V and 4 bases from J, leaving 13 bases between. The CDR3 length is 14 residues. Germline V gives CDR1 SGHRS, CDR2 YFSETQ. CDR3 protein: CASSLQGIPYEQYF. The DNA for the CDR3 is TGCGCCAGCAGCTTACAGGGAATTCCGTACGAGCAGTACTTC.

V gene TRBV28 combines with J gene TRBJ1-6; 8 bases match TRBD1. The ends lost 10 bases at V and 8 bases at J; junction bases unmatched: 16. The germline gives CDR1 MDHEN, CDR2 SYDVKM. The CDR3 sequence is 16 residues long. In DNA, the CDR3 is TGTGCCACTTTACCCTTGGACAGGGAGACATATTCACCCCTCCACTTT. This sequence encodes CATLPLDRETYSPLHF.

The chain links TRBV5-4 to TRBJ1-1, with a possible D match to TRBD1 (6 bases). Germline V gives CDR1 SGHNT, CDR2 YYREEE (reference sequence). This CDR3 has 16 amino acids. V was shortened by 0 bases and J by 2 bases, with 14 bases between the two germline ends. CDR3: CASSLDSGTPNTEAFF. In DNA form, the CDR3 reads TGTGCCAGCAGCTTGGATAGTGGGACACCCAACACTGAAGCTTTCTTT.